One T cell receptor beta chain is described in this entry. TCRdb's copy holds only in-frame clones and misses some; the assay was immunoSEQ multiplex PCR. The sample holds millions of clones; approximately 93% are singletons and the top ten take about 0.41%. CDR3 length: 14 amino acids. Germline lookup yields CDR1 SGHTS and CDR2 YDEGEE. The germline V and J ends were trimmed by 4 bases and 0 bases, with 10 bases remaining between them. This record comes from a study of shared clonotypes between healthy human individuals. This clonotype was sampled from a man between 18 and 29 years old in good health. Some clones in this sample may be carry-over from other donors' samples. This chain uses TRBV5-8 with TRBJ1-2, with D perhaps TRBD1 (5 bases). The sample taken for sequencing was naive CD4+ T cells from PBMCs. Stated subset: CD45RA+ positively selected. CDR3 sequence reads: CASSVDRANYGYTF. CDR3 DNA sequence: TGTGCCAGCAGCGTAGACAGAGCTAACTATGGCTACACCTTC. The full variable domain, rest sourced from reference TRBV5-8 and TRBJ1-2, is EAGVTQSPTHLIKTRGQQATLRCSPISGHTSVYWYQQALGLGLQFLLWYDEGEERNRGNFPPRFSGRQFPNYSSELNVNALELEDSALYLCASSVDRANYGYTFGSGTRLTVV.